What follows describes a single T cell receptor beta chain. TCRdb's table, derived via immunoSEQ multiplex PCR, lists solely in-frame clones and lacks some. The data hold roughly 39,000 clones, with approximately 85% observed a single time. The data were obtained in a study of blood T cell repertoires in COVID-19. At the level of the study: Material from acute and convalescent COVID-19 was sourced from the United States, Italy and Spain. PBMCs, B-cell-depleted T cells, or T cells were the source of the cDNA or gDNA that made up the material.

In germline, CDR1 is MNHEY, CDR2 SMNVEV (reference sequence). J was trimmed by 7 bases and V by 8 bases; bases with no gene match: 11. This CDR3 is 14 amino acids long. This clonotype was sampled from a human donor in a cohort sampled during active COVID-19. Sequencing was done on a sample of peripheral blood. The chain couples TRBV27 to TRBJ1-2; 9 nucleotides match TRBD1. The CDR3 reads CASGGDRGDGGYTF. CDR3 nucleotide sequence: TGTGCCAGCGGGGGAGACAGGGGGGATGGTGGCTACACCTTC.